This T cell receptor (beta chain) was identified in a study of T cell responses to AZD1222 COVID-19 vaccine. Findings of the study overall: Females made up more of the donors, who were largely white British, and clonal diversity may have come out too low.

Clones were sequenced by immunoSEQ multiplex PCR, and TCRdb holds only the in-frame ones, with some missing. The repertoire holds about 150,000 clones, with 82% as singletons. Turning to this clone: No antigen is known for it.

CDR3 length: 17 residues. The germline V and J ends were trimmed by 4 bases and 2 bases, with 18 bases remaining between them. CDR1 is SGHRS, CDR2 YFSETQ, per germline. The sequencing used peripheral blood, collected on day 0 of MenACWY control vaccination. The sequence was collected from an adult in good health. The chain has TRBV5-1 and TRBJ2-2; no definite D call. In nucleotides, the CDR3 is TGCGCCAGCAGCCGAACTACGACGAAGGACAACACCGGGGAGCTGTTTTTT. Encoded protein: CASSRTTTKDNTGELFF.